This T cell receptor (beta chain) was identified in a study of CD8 T cells in ankylosing spondylitis. TCRdb analysed the 5' RACE reads with MiXCR anew, one entry per CDR3 protein. The sample contains about 160,000 distinct CDR3 sequences, approximately 20% of which appear only once. CDR1 is SNHLY and CDR2 is FYNNEI in the germline V gene. This CDR3 has 15 amino acids. The V segment lost 3 bases and the J segment 2 bases; nucleotides outside the gene matches: 4. Findings and limits, study-wide: Seemingly characteristic of ankylosing spondylitis blood was a TCR beta motif consisting of several highly homologous variants. Some of these motif variants have turned up before, in reports on reactive arthritis synovial fluid and blood.

As for this clonotype: No antigen is known for it.

Sequencing was performed on blood, either unsorted or a sorted T cell fraction (not recorded which). V is TRBV2 and J is TRBJ2-5; TRBD2 agrees at 9 bases. This TCR was sampled from a male donor with ankylosing spondylitis or in good health (not recorded which). This chain's CDR3 is CASSETSGGQETQYF. As DNA, the CDR3 is TGTGCCAGCAGTGAGACTAGCGGAGGTCAAGAGACCCAGTACTTC.